Below, one TCR beta chain is given with its context. This sample was taken from a study of blood T cell repertoires in COVID-19. On the study more broadly: The United States, Italy and Spain provided the acute and convalescent COVID-19 samples. PBMCs, B-cell-depleted T cells, or T cells provided the cDNA or gDNA that made up the material.

J gave up 2 bases and V 5 bases, and 5 bases lay outside the gene matches. This CDR3 spans 14 amino acids. CDR1 is MNHEY and CDR2 is SMNVEV in the germline V gene (reference sequence). Per the original data handling: Estimated nucleated cell counts came from reference gene primer amplification. TCRdb's table, derived via immunoSEQ multiplex PCR, lists solely in-frame clones and lacks some. Clonal size and the V and J genes are those of that table, whereas D and trimming came from the DNA. In the table there are fewer than 180,000 clones, about four fifths of which are singletons. Sequencing was done on a sample of peripheral blood. The chain couples TRBV27 to TRBJ2-5; 7 bases agree with TRBD2. This receptor was obtained from a man in his 70s with acute or convalescent COVID-19. CDR3 protein: CASSRDYPQETQYF. In DNA form, the CDR3 reads TGTGCCAGCAGTAGGGACTATCCTCAAGAGACCCAGTACTTC.